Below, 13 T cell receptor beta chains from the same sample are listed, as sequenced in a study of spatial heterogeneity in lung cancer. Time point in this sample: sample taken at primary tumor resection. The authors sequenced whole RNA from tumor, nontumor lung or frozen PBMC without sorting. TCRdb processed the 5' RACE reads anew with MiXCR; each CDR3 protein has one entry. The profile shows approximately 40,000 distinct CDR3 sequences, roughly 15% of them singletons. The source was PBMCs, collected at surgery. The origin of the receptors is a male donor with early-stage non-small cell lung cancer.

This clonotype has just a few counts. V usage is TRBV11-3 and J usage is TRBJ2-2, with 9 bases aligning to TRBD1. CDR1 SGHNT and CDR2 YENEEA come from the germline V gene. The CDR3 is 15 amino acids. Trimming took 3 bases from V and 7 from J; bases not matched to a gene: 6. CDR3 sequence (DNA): TGTGCCAGCAGCTTTACGGGACAGGGTGGCGGGGAGCTGTTTTTT. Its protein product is CASSFTGQGGGELFF. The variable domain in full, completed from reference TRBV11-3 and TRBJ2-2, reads EAGVVQSPRYKIIEKKQPVAFWCNPISGHNTLYWYLQNLGQGPELLIRYENEEAVDDSQLPKDRFSAERLKGVDSTLKIQPAELGDSAVYLCASSFTGQGGGELFFGEGSRLTVL.

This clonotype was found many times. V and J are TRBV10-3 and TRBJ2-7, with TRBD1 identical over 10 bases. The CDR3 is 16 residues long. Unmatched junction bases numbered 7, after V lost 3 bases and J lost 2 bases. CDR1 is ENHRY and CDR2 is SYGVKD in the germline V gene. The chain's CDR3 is CAISEPGTGAPYEQYF. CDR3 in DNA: TGTGCCATCAGTGAACCCGGGACAGGGGCCCCCTACGAGCAGTACTTC.

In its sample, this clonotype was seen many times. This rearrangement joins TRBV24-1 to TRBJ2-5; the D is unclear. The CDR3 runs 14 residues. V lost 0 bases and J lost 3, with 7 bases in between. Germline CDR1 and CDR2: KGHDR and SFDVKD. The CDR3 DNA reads TGTGCCACCAGTGATTTGAAAGGGAAAGAGACCCAGTACTTC. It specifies CATSDLKGKETQYF.

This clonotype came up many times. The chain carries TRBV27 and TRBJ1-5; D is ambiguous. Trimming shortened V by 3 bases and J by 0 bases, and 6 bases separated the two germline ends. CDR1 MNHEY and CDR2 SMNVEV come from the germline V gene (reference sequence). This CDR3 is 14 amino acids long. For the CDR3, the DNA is TGTGCCAGCAGTTTCCTAGATAGCAATCAGCCCCAGCATTTT. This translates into CASSFLDSNQPQHF.

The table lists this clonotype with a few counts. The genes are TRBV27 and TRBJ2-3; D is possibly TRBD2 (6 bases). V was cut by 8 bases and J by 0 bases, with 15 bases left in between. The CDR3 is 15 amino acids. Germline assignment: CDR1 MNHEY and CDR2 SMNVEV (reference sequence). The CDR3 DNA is TGTGCCAGCTCTACTATGGGACTCAGCACAGATACGCAGTATTTT. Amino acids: CASSTMGLSTDTQYF.

The CDR3 bases are TGCGCCAGCAGTCAATCCCGGGGTGAGCGGGAGATAGTGGGTTCCTACAATGAGCAGTTCTTC. This sequence encodes CASSQSRGEREIVGSYNEQFF. The chain has TRBV23-1 and TRBJ2-1; TRBD2 matches 8 bases. TRBV23-1 is annotated as an ORF whose role is uncertain. This CDR3 region has 21 residues. V dropped 0 bases and J dropped 1; count of bases not matched to a gene: 17.

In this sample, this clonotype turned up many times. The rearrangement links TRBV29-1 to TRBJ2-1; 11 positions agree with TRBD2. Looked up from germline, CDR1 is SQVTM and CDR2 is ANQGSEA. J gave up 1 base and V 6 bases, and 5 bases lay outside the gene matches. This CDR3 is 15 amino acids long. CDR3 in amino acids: CSVFLAGGSYNEQFF. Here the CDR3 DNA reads TGCAGCGTCTTTTTAGCGGGGGGGTCCTACAATGAGCAGTTCTTC.

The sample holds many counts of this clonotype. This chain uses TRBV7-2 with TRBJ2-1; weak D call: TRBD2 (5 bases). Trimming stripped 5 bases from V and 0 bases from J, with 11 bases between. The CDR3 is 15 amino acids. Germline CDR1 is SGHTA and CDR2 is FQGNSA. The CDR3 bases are TGTGCCAGCAGCATTAGCGTTAGCTCCTACAATGAGCAGTTCTTC. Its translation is CASSISVSSYNEQFF.

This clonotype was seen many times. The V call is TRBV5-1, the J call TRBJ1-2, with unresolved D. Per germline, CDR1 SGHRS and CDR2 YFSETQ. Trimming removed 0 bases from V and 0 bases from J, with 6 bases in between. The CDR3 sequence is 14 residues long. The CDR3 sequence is CASSLGQPNYGYTF. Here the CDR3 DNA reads TGCGCCAGCAGCTTGGGGCAGCCTAACTATGGCTACACCTTC.

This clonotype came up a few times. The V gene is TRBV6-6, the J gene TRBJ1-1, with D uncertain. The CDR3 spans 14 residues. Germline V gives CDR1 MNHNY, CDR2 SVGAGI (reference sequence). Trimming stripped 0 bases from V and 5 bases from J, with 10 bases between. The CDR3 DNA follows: TGTGCCAGCAGTTACTCGGGAGAGGAAACTGAAGCTTTCTTT. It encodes CASSYSGEETEAFF.

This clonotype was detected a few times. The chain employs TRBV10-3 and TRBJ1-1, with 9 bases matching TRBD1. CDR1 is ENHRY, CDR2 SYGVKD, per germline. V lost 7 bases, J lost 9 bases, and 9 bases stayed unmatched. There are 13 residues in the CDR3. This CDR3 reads CAIKTGGREKAFF. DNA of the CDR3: TGTGCCATCAAAACAGGGGGCAGGGAGAAAGCTTTCTTT.

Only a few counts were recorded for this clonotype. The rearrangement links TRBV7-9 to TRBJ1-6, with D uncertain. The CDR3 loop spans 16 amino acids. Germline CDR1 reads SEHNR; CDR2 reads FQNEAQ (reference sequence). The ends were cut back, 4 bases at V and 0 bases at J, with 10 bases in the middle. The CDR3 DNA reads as TGTGCCAGCAGCTCCGTGGGAGGCTCCTATAATTCACCCCTCCACTTT. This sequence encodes CASSSVGGSYNSPLHF. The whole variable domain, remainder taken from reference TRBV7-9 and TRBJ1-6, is DTGVSQNPRHKITKRGQNVTFRCDPISEHNRLYWYRQTLGQGPEFLTYFQNEAQLEKSRLLSDRFSAERPKGSFSTLEIQRTEQGDSAMYLCASSSVGGSYNSPLHFGNGTRLTVT.

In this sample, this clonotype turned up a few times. CDR3 DNA: TGCAGCGTTGAAGTGGGACAGGGGGCAGGCGAGCAGTACTTC. This sequence encodes CSVEVGQGAGEQYF. The gene calls are TRBV29-1 and TRBJ2-7; 12 bases are shared with TRBD1. CDR1 is SQVTM and CDR2 is ANQGSEA in the germline V gene. Trimming cost V 1 base and J 6 bases; bases outside gene matches: 4. The CDR3 loop spans 14 amino acids.